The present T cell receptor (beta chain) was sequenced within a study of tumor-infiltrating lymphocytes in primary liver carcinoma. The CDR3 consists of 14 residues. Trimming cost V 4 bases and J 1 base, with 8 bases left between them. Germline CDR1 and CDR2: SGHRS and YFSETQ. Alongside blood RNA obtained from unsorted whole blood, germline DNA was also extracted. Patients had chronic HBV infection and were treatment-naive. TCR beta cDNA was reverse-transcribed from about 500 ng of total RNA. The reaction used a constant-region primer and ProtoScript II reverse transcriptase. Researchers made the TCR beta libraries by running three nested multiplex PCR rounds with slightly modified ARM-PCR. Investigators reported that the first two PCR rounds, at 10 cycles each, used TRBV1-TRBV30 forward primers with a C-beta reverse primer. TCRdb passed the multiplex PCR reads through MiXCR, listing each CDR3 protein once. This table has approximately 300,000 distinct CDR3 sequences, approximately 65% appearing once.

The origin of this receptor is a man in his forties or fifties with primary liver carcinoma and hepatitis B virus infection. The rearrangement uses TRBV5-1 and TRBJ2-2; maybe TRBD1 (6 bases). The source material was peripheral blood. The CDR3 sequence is CASSQQGNTGELFF. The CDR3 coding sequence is TGCGCCAGCAGCCAACAGGGGAACACCGGGGAGCTGTTTTTT.